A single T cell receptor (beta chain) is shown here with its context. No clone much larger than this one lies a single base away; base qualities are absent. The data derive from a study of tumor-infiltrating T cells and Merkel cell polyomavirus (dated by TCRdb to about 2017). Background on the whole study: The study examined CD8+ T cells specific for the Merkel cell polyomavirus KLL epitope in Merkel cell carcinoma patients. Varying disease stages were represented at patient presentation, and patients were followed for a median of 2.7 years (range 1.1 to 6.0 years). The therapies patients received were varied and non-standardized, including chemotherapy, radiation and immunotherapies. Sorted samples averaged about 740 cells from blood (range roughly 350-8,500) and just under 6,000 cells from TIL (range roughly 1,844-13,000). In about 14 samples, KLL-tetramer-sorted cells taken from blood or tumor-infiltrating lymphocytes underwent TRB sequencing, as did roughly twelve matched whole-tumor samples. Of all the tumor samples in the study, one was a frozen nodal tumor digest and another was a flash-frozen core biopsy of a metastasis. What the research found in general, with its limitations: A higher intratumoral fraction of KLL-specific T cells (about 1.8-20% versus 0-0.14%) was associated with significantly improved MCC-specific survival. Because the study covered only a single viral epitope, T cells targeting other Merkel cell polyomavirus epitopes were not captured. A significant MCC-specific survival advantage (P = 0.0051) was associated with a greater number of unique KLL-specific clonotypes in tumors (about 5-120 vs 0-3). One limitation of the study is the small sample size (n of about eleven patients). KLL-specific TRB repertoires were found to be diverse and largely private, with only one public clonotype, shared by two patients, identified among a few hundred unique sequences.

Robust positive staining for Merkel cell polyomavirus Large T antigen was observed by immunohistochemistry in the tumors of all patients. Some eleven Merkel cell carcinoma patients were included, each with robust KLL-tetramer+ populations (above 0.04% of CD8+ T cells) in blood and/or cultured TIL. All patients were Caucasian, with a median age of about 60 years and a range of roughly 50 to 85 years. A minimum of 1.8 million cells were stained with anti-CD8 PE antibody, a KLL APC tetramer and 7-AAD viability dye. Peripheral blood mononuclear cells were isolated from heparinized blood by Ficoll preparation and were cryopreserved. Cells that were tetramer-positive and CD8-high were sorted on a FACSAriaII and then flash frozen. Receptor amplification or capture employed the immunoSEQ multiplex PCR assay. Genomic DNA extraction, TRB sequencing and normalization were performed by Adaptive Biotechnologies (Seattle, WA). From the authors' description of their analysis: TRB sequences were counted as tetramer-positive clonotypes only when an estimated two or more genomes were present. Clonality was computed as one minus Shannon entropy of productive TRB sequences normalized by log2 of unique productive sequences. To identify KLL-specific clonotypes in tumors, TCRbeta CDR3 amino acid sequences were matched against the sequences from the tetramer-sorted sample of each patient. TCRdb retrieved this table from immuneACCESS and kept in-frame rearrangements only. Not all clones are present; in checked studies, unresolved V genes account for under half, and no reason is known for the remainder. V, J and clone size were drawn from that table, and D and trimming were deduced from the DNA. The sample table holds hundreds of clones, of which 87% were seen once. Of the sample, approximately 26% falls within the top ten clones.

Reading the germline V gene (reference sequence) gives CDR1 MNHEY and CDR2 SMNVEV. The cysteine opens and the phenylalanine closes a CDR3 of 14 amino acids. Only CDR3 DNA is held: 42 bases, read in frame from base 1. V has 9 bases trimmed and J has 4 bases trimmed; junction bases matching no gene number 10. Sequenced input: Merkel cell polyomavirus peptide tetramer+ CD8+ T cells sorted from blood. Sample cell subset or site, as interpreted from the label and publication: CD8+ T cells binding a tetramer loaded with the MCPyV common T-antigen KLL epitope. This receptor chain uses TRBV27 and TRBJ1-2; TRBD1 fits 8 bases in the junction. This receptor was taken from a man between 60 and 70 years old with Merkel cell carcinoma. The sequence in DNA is TGTGCCAGTCATCGGCAGGGGGCGCCCTATGGCTACACCTTC. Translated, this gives CASHRQGAPYGYTF.